This TCR beta chain was sequenced during a study of blood T cells in healthy people across ages (dated by TCRdb to between 2015 and 2017). In terms of the full investigation: In model experiments, template switching captured roughly one uniquely barcoded TCR beta cDNA molecule for every two T cells. The study analyzed two additional independent replicas of 1 million unique cDNA reads from the same blood draw for two donors, one aged 18 to 30 and one aged 80 or older. Using deep sequencing normalized with unique cDNA molecular identifiers, the study measured how TCR beta repertoire diversity changes with age. The donors were divided into four age groups: young (average around 16 years), middle-aged (around 41), aged (about 60) and long-lived (roughly 86). To avoid experimental bias, donors of different ages were spread randomly across the sequencing lanes. Broad study findings and their caveats: Conclusive comparison of naive and antigen-experienced compartments was prevented by the profiling of bulk unsorted PBMCs. Observed TCR beta diversity per million T cells fell roughly linearly with age, and a significant reduction was already apparent by age about 43. The percentage of naive T cells measured by flow cytometry correlated strongly with observed TCR beta diversity. Compared with the aged group, the long-lived group had more naive CD4+ T cells, fewer expanded clones and increased TCR diversity, suggesting age selection. Estimates of total diversity based on one million sequenced T cells were regarded as lower bounds and as underestimates. The CMV infection status of donors was not known, potentially confounding age-related changes in expanded clonotypes.

The CDR3 contains 19 residues, cysteine and phenylalanine counted. CDR3 DNA only is kept here, 57 bases in frame from base 1. After removal of 1 base from V and 0 bases from J, the junction retains 18 bases not matched to a gene. CDR1 DFQATT and CDR2 SNEGSKA were looked up in the germline V gene (reference sequence). This clonotype was counted ten times or more. This clone's antigen is unknown. No quality values exist for individual bases; no much larger clone is one base distant. Library preparation employed 5' RACE. Instrument used: Illumina HiSeq 2500. A second PCR of about 6 to 11 cycles was performed with a sample-barcoded 5' primer and a J-beta primer mix. A template-switch 5' adaptor carrying 12 random nucleotides introduced a unique molecular identifier onto each TCR beta cDNA molecule. Each sample yielded at least 3 million CDR3-containing paired-end reads. First-strand cDNA synthesis was performed from all RNA using the Mint cDNA synthesis kit, with priming by a TRBC-specific oligonucleotide. Following uracil-DNA glycosylase treatment, a first 18-cycle PCR with universal primers M1SS and BC2_uni_R was performed on all cDNA. The study's processing was this. Normalization of each sample was performed by random selection of 1 million high-quality reads, each carrying a distinct molecular identifier. Instead of being binned into consensus sequences, reads that shared molecular identifiers were thrown out. CDR3 identification, clonotype clustering and error correction used MiTCR with a Q25 quality threshold and the strictest error-elimination algorithm. A nonparametric unseen species model with Euler transformation was used to estimate a lower bound on total TCR beta diversity. The public sequencing data were trimmed at Q25 with fastp and processed into clonotypes with MiXCR by TCRdb, which kept only in-frame beta chains. Records with the same CDR3 protein are collapsed into one entry carrying the most frequent genes and DNA. The authors' filters were not applied to this entry. This sample comprises 650,000 to 800,000 distinct CDR3 sequences, over 40% of them detected only once. The ten largest account for roughly 14% of the sample.

Systemically healthy Caucasian individuals from Russia, over 30 in total and aged roughly 6 to 95 years, were included as donors. Each donor gave ten milliliters of peripheral blood, collected into EDTA-treated Vacutainer tubes. Ficoll-Paque density-gradient centrifugation was used to isolate PBMCs, with at least 7 million per sample. Total RNA was extracted from PBMCs with Trizol reagent, with at least 6 micrograms obtained per sample. For every donor, an aliquot of PBMCs went through flow cytometry to measure the percentages of naive CD45RAhigh/CD27high T cells. The chain is made from TRBV20-1 and TRBJ2-7, and TRBD1 aligns with 7 junction nucleotides. The sequence came from a woman aged 80 or older in good health. Sequences were obtained from blood. CDR3 reads: CSARGVPGQPSRSSYEQYF. The nucleotide sequence reads TGCAGTGCTAGAGGCGTTCCGGGACAGCCCAGTCGGTCCTCCTACGAGCAGTACTTC.